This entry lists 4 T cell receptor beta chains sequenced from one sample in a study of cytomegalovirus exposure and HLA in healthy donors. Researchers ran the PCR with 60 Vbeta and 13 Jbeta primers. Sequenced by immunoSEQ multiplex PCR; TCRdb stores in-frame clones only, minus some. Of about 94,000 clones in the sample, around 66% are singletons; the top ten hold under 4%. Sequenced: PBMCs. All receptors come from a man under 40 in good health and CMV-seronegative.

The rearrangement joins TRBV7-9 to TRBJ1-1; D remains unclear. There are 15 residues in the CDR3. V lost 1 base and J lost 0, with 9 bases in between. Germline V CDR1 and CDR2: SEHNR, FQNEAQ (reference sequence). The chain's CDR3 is CASSLEPRMNTEAFF. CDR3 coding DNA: TGTGCCAGCAGCTTAGAGCCTAGAATGAACACTGAAGCTTTCTTT. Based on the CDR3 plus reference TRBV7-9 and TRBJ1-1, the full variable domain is DTGVSQNPRHKITKRGQNVTFRCDPISEHNRLYWYRQTLGQGPEFLTYFQNEAQLEKSRLLSDRFSAERPKGSFSTLEIQRTEQGDSAMYLCASSLEPRMNTEAFFGQGTRLTVV.

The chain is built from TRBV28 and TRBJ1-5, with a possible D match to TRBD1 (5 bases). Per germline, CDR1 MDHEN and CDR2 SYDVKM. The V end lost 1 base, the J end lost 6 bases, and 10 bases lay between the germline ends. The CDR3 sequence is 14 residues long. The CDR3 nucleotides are TGTGCCAGCAGTTTATTAGGGGTTGGTCAGCCCCAGCATTTT. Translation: CASSLLGVGQPQHF.

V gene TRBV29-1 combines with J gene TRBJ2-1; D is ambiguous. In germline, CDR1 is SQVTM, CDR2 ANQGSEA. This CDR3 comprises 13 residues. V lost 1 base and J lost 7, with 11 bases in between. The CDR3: CSVEGASVNEQFF. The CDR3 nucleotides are TGCAGCGTTGAAGGAGCCTCGGTGAATGAGCAGTTCTTC.

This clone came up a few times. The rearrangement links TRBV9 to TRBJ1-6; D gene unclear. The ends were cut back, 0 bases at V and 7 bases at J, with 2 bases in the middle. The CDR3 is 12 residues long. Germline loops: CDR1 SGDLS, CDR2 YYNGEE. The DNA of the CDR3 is TGTGCCAGCAGCGTAGCAAATTCACCCCTCCACTTT. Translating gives CASSVANSPLHF.